Below, 24 T cell receptor beta chains from the same sample are listed, as sequenced in a study of Graves' ophthalmopathy and Graves' hyperthyroidism. Amplified material comprised TCR beta CDR3 regions derived from RNA transcripts. The authors performed first-round RT-PCR with HTBI primers and then a second-round multiplex PCR. Each CDR3 protein gets one entry after TCRdb re-called the multiplex PCR reads with MiXCR. The repertoire holds some 160,000 distinct CDR3 sequences, with roughly two fifths as singletons. Sequenced material: peripheral blood. These receptors were obtained from a man aged 25-40 years with Graves' ophthalmopathy.

The gene calls are TRBV7-6 and TRBJ1-1; D is uncertain. The CDR3 runs 14 residues. The V and J ends lost 5 bases and 3 bases respectively, with 13 bases between them. CDR1 SGHVS and CDR2 FNYEAQ come from the germline V gene. Here the CDR3 DNA reads TGTGCCAGCAGCAAGAGGGCGACGGACACTGAAGCTTTCTTT. Amino acids: CASSKRATDTEAFF.

This clonotype came up a few times. The rearrangement joins TRBV20-1 to TRBJ1-2, with 8 bases fitting TRBD1. Germline loops: CDR1 DFQATT, CDR2 SNEGSKA (reference sequence). V was pared by 0 bases and J by 5 bases, with 11 bases of the junction left unmatched. The CDR3 has 16 residues. The CDR3 bases are TGCAGTGCTAGAGATCCCCAGACAGGGGTTAATTATGGCTACACCTTC. Translated, it gives CSARDPQTGVNYGYTF.

The genes are TRBV24-1 and TRBJ1-1; D not resolved. The V and J ends lost 0 bases and 5 bases respectively, with 9 bases between them. Germline V gives CDR1 KGHDR, CDR2 SFDVKD. This CDR3 comprises 14 residues. The CDR3 is CATSDLIEKTEAFF. Here the CDR3 DNA reads TGTGCCACCAGTGATTTGATAGAGAAGACTGAAGCTTTCTTT.

In this sample, this clonotype turned up a few times. The V call is TRBV11-2, the J call TRBJ2-5, with a weak D call TRBD2 (6 bases). This CDR3 contains 16 residues. Germline CDR1 reads SGHAT; CDR2 reads FQNNGV. The ends were cut back, 1 base at V and 0 bases at J, with 12 bases in the middle. The CDR3: CASSLVGAGNQETQYF. The CDR3 DNA reads as TGTGCCAGCAGCTTAGTTGGGGCGGGAAACCAAGAGACCCAGTACTTC.

The rearrangement joins TRBV6-1 to TRBJ1-5; no definite D call. Germline V gives CDR1 MNHNS, CDR2 SASEGT. The CDR3 consists of 13 residues. Trimming left V 8 bases short and J 5 bases short, with 13 bases between. The CDR3: CASSSREDQPQHF. The CDR3 nucleotides are TGTGCCAGCTCCTCAAGGGAAGATCAGCCCCAGCATTTT.

The genes are TRBV20-1 and TRBJ2-7, with D perhaps TRBD2 (5 bases). From germline, CDR1 is DFQATT and CDR2 SNEGSKA (reference sequence). V was shortened by 3 bases and J by 6 bases, with 24 bases between the two germline ends. This CDR3 is built from 16 residues. Here the CDR3 reads CSARGPWGSTAGEQYF. CDR3 bases: TGCAGTGCTAGGGGCCCGTGGGGTAGCACGGCGGGCGAGCAGTACTTC.

V and J are TRBV20-1 and TRBJ1-5; 8 positions match TRBD1. CDR1 is DFQATT, CDR2 SNEGSKA, per germline (reference sequence). The CDR3 sequence is 11 residues long. The trim removed 3 bases at V and 11 bases at J, leaving 3 bases unmatched. The CDR3 sequence is CSARRGQAQHF. The CDR3 DNA sequence: TGCAGTGCTAGGAGGGGACAGGCCCAGCATTTT.

V usage is TRBV28 and J usage is TRBJ1-6; D gene ambiguous. This CDR3 contains 11 residues. Trimming shortened V by 4 bases and J by 13 bases, and 8 bases separated the two germline ends. CDR1 is MDHEN, CDR2 SYDVKM, per germline. Here the CDR3 DNA reads TGTGCCAGCAGTTCCCTATTCCCCCTCCACTTT. This sequence encodes CASSSLFPLHF.

V gene TRBV29-1 combines with J gene TRBJ1-2, with 8 bases that match TRBD1. CDR3 length: 12 residues. CDR1 is SQVTM, CDR2 ANQGSEA, per germline. V lost 6 bases to trimming and J lost 4 bases; unmatched junction nucleotides: 4. CDR3 region: CSVRQGSYGYTF. The CDR3 nucleotides are TGCAGCGTGAGACAGGGGAGCTATGGCTACACCTTC.

The chain joins TRBV2 to TRBJ1-1; D might be TRBD1 (5 bases). CDR1 and CDR2 (germline): SNHLY, FYNNEI. There are 13 residues in the CDR3. The V end was cut by 8 bases, the J end by 1 base, with 11 bases between. The DNA of the CDR3 is TGTGCCAGCGGGGGGGACGCGAACACTGAAGCTTTCTTT. Its protein product is CASGGDANTEAFF. The entire variable domain, with the rest obtained from reference TRBV2 and TRBJ1-1, is as follows: EPEVTQTPSHQVTQMGQEVILRCVPISNHLYFYWYRQILGQKVEFLVSFYNNEISEKSEIFDDQFSVERPDGSNFTLKIRSTKLEDSAMYFCASGGDANTEAFFGQGTRLTVV.

The sample holds many counts of this clonotype. This chain connects TRBV28 to TRBJ2-5; 8 bases agree with TRBD1. J was trimmed by 5 bases and V by 5 bases; bases with no gene match: 7. Germline V gives CDR1 MDHEN, CDR2 SYDVKM. The CDR3 runs to 14 residues. The CDR3 DNA reads as TGTGCCAGCAGTCGCGACAGGGGTTGGGAGACCCAGTACTTC. Protein product: CASSRDRGWETQYF. Looking up the rest from reference TRBV28 and TRBJ2-5 gives the full variable domain: DVKVTQSSRYLVKRTGEKVFLECVQDMDHENMFWYRQDPGLGLRLIYFSYDVKMKEKGDIPEGYSVSREKKERFSLILESASTNQTSMYLCASSRDRGWETQYFGPGTRLLVL.

This clonotype was recorded many times. The chain employs TRBV6-5 and TRBJ2-7; D gene unclear. CDR1 is MNHEY and CDR2 is SVGAGI in the germline V gene. The V end was cut by 5 bases, the J end by 4 bases, with 9 bases between. This CDR3 contains 12 residues. CDR3 amino acids: CASSPPPYEQYF. CDR3 sequence (DNA): TGTGCCAGCAGTCCCCCTCCTTACGAGCAGTACTTC.

This clonotype showed up just a few times. The chain links TRBV27 to TRBJ1-6; D is undetermined. Germline-derived CDR1 and CDR2 are MNHEY and SMNVEV (reference sequence). The CDR3 spans 15 residues. Trimming shortened V by 7 bases and J by 8 bases, and 18 bases separated the two germline ends. CDR3 DNA: TGTGCCAGCATGCCAAGGAGCCTGTCAGATTCACCCCTCCACTTT. Translated: CASMPRSLSDSPLHF.

This clonotype appeared many times. The chain carries TRBV30 and TRBJ1-1; D remains unclear. The CDR3 is 13 amino acids. Germline CDR1 and CDR2: GTSNPN and SVGIG (reference sequence). V lost 4 bases and J 7 bases, leaving 16 bases between the germline ends. CDR3 protein: CAWKVWRLSEAFF. DNA for the CDR3: TGTGCCTGGAAGGTTTGGAGATTGAGTGAAGCTTTCTTT.

The sample holds many counts of this clonotype. The chain employs TRBV6-6 and TRBJ2-7; D unclear. V lost 3 bases to trimming and J lost 6 bases, with 12 bases between them. CDR1 and CDR2 from the germline V gene are MNHNY and SVGAGI (reference sequence). CDR3 length: 13 residues. The CDR3 DNA reads as TGTGCCAGCAGTTATGACATCAGTAGCGAGCAGTACTTC. This codes for CASSYDISSEQYF.

This clonotype was recorded once. This chain joins TRBV9 and TRBJ1-3, with a possible D match to TRBD1 (5 bases). The CDR3 sequence is 18 residues long. Deletions cut 0 bases from V and 0 bases from J, with 16 bases between. Germline CDR1 is SGDLS and CDR2 is YYNGEE. CDR3 amino acids: CASSVDPRAGNSGNTIYF. CDR3 DNA: TGTGCCAGCAGCGTAGATCCCCGCGCAGGGAACTCTGGAAACACCATATATTTT. Based on the CDR3 plus reference TRBV9 and TRBJ1-3, the full variable domain is DSGVTQTPKHLITATGQRVTLRCSPRSGDLSVYWYQQSLDQGLQFLIQYYNGEERAKGNILERFSAQQFPDLHSELNLSSLELGDSALYFCASSVDPRAGNSGNTIYFGEGSWLTVV.

This clonotype occurred many times. This sequence joins TRBV6-2 or TRBV6-3 and TRBJ2-5, with D unclear. The CDR3 has 14 amino acids. CDR1 and CDR2 from the germline V gene are MNHEY and SVGEGT. Deletions cut 5 bases from V and 0 bases from J, with 10 bases between. The CDR3 sequence is CASSKSSYQETQYF. The CDR3 DNA is TGTGCCAGCAGTAAATCAAGCTACCAAGAGACCCAGTACTTC.

At least ten counts were recorded for this clonotype. V gene TRBV11-2 combines with J gene TRBJ2-2; D gene ambiguous. Germline lookup yields CDR1 SGHAT and CDR2 FQNNGV. V was shortened by 2 bases and J by 2 bases, with 12 bases between the two germline ends. CDR3 length equals 16 residues. This CDR3 is CASSLNMGRNTGELFF. In DNA form, the CDR3 reads TGTGCCAGCAGCTTAAATATGGGCAGAAACACCGGGGAGCTGTTTTTT.

V gene TRBV19 combines with J gene TRBJ2-5, with D perhaps matching TRBD2 (5 bases). Germline V gene lookup returns CDR1 LNHDA and CDR2 SQIVND (reference sequence). V lost 8 bases and J 1 base, leaving 20 bases between the germline ends. The CDR3 has 16 amino acids. The chain's CDR3 is CASAVDGEAAQETQYF. The CDR3 DNA reads TGTGCCAGTGCAGTCGATGGTGAAGCGGCCCAAGAGACCCAGTACTTC.

The CDR3 sequence: CASSYSREREETQYF. In nucleotides, the CDR3 is TGTGCCAGCAGTTACTCGCGGGAGAGGGAAGAGACCCAGTACTTC. The chain couples TRBV6-5 to TRBJ2-5, with TRBD2 matching over 7 bases. V was clipped by 0 bases and J by 3 bases; unmatched bases: 4. From germline, CDR1 is MNHEY and CDR2 SVGAGI. The CDR3 sequence is 15 residues long.

The genes are TRBV6-2 or TRBV6-3 and TRBJ2-7; TRBD2 might be the D (5 bases). Germline V CDR1 and CDR2: MNHEY, SVGEGT. V gave up 7 bases and J gave up 0 bases, with 13 bases separating them. The CDR3 totals 14 residues. CDR3 DNA sequence: TGTGCCAGCACTCGCGGGTATAGCTCCTACGAGCAGTACTTC. Amino acid sequence: CASTRGYSSYEQYF.

This clonotype was recorded many times. The V gene is TRBV12-3 or TRBV12-4, the J gene TRBJ1-1; D possibly corresponds to TRBD1 (6 bases). V was trimmed by 6 bases and J by 5 bases, leaving 13 bases between them. The CDR3 covers 13 residues. As DNA, the CDR3 is TGTGCCAGCAGCCCCGGGGGCAATACTGAAGCTTTCTTT. Protein sequence: CASSPGGNTEAFF.

This clonotype was found many times. This sequence joins TRBV12-3 or TRBV12-4 and TRBJ1-5; D gene ambiguous. V lost 2 bases, J lost 7 bases, and 9 bases lay in between. The CDR3 totals 13 residues. This CDR3 reads CASSLKSPQPQHF. The CDR3 DNA reads TGTGCCAGCAGTTTAAAATCCCCCCAGCCCCAGCATTTT.

The gene calls are TRBV28 and TRBJ2-7; no clear D. CDR3 length: 12 residues. The germline gives CDR1 MDHEN, CDR2 SYDVKM. Between the trimmed V and J ends, which lost 4 bases and 3 bases, there was a span of 7 bases. Here the CDR3 DNA reads TGTGCCAGCAGTTCCATAGGCTACGAGCAGTACTTC. It encodes CASSSIGYEQYF.